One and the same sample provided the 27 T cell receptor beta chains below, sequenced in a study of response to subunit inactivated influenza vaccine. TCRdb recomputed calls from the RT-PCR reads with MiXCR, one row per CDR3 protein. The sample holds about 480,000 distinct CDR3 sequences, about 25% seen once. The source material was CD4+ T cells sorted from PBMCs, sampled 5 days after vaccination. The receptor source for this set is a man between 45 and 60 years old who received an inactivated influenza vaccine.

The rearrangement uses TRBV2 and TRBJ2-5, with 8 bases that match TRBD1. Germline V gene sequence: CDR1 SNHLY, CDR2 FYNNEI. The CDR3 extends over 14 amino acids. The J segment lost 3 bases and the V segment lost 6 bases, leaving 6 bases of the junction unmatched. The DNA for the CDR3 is TGTGCCAGCAGAAGACAGGGGATTAAAGAGACCCAGTACTTC. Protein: CASRRQGIKETQYF.

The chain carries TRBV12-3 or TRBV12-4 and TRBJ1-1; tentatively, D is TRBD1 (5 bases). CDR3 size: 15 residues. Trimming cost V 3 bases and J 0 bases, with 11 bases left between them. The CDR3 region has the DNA TGTGCCAGCAGTTTTTTTGGGGCCATGAACACTGAAGCTTTCTTT. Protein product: CASSFFGAMNTEAFF.

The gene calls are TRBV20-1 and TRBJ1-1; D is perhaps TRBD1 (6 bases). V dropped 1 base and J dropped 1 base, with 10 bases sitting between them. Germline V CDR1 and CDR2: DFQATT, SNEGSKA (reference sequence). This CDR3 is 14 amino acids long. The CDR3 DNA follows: TGCAGTGCTAGAGGGGGGACAAGGAACACTGAAGCTTTCTTT. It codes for CSARGGTRNTEAFF.

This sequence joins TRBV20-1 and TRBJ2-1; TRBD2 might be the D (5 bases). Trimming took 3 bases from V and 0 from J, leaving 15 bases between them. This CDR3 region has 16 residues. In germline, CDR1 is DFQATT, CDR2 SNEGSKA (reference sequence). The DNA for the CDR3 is TGCAGTGCTAGTTCAGTAGCGAGGAGCTCCTACAATGAGCAGTTCTTC. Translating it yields CSASSVARSSYNEQFF.

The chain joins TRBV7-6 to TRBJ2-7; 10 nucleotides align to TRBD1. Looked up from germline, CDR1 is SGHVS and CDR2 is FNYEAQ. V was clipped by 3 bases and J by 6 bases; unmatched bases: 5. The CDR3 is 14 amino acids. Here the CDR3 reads CASSLTGGRSEQYF. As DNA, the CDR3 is TGTGCCAGCAGCTTGACAGGGGGCCGAAGCGAGCAGTACTTC.

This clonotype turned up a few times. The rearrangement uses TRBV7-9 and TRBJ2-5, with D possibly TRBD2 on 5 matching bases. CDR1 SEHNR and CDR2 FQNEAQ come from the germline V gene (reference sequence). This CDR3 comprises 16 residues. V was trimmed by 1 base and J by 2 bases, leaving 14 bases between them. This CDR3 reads CASSLGGQVRQETQYF. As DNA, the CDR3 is TGTGCCAGCAGCTTAGGCGGGCAAGTCAGACAAGAGACCCAGTACTTC. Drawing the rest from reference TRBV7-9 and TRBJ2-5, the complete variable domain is DTGVSQNPRHKITKRGQNVTFRCDPISEHNRLYWYRQTLGQGPEFLTYFQNEAQLEKSRLLSDRFSAERPKGSFSTLEIQRTEQGDSAMYLCASSLGGQVRQETQYFGPGTRLLVL.

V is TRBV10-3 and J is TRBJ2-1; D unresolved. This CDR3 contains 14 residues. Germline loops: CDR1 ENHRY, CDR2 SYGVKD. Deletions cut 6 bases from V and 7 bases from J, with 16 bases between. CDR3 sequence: CAISHALVTNEQFF. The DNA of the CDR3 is TGTGCCATCAGCCATGCCCTAGTCACGAATGAGCAGTTCTTC.

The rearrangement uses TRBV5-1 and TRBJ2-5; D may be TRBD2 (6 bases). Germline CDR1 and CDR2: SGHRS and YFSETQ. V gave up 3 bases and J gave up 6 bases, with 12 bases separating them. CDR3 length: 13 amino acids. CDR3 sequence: CASSSSGEKTQYF. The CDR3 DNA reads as TGCGCCAGCAGCTCTTCGGGGGAAAAGACCCAGTACTTC.

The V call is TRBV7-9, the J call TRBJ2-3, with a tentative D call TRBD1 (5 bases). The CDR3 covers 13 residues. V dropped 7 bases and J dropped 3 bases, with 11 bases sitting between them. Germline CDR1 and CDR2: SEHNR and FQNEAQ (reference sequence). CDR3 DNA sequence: TGTGCCAGCACAGGGCGTTGGACAGATACGCAGTATTTT. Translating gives CASTGRWTDTQYF.

The CDR3 here is CASSLKLFGGGRTDTQYF. The CDR3 nucleotides are TGTGCCAGCAGTTTAAAGCTTTTCGGCGGGGGACGCACAGATACGCAGTATTTT. This chain joins TRBV28 and TRBJ2-3; TRBD2 agrees at 7 bases. J lost 1 base, V lost 2 bases, and 12 bases had no gene match. CDR3 length: 18 residues. Looked up from germline, CDR1 is MDHEN and CDR2 is SYDVKM.

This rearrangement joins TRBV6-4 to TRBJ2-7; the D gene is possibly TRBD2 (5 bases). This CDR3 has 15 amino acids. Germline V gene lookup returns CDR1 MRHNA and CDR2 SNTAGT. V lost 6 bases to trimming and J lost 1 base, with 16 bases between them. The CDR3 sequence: CASSPDGEISYEQYF. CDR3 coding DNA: TGTGCCAGCAGCCCGGACGGGGAAATTTCCTACGAGCAGTACTTC.

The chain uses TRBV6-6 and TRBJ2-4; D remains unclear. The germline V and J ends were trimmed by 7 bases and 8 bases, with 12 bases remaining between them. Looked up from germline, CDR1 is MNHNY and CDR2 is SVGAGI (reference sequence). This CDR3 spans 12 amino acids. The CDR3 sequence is CASTMQRDIQYF. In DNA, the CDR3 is TGTGCCAGCACAATGCAAAGGGACATTCAGTACTTC.

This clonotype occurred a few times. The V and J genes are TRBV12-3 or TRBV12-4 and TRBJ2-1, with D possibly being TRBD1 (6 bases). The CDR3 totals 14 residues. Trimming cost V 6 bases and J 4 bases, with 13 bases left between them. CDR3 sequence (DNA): TGTGCCAGCAGGTCCGGGACACCATACAATGAGCAGTTCTTC. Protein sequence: CASRSGTPYNEQFF.

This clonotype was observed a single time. CDR3 DNA: TGCGCCAGCCCCCGCCGTACTAGCGGGGGGGCCTGGGAGCAGTACTTC. Amino acid sequence: CASPRRTSGGAWEQYF. The rearrangement uses TRBV23-1 and TRBJ2-7; TRBD2 agrees at 13 bases. TRBV23-1 is an ORF, with its function uncertain. J was trimmed by 7 bases and V by 8 bases; bases with no gene match: 14. This CDR3 comprises 16 residues.

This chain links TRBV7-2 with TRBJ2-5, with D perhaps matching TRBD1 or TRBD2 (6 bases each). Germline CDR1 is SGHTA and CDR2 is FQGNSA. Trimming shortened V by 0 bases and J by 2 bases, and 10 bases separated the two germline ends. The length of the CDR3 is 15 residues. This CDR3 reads CASSLAGGVQETQYF. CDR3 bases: TGTGCCAGCAGCTTAGCGGGGGGCGTACAAGAGACCCAGTACTTC. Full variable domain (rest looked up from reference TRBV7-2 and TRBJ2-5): GAGVSQSPSNKVTEKGKDVELRCDPISGHTALYWYRQSLGQGLEFLIYFQGNSAPDKSGLPSDRFSAERTGGSVSTLTIQRTQQEDSAVYLCASSLAGGVQETQYFGPGTRLLVL.

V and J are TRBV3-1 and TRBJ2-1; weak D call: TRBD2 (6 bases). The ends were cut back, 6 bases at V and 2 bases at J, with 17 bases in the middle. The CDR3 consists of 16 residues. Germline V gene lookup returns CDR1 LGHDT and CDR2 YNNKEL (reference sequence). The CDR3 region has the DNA TGTGCCAGCAGTAGTGTCGGGACTCGTGCCTACAATGAGCAGTTCTTC. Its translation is CASSSVGTRAYNEQFF.

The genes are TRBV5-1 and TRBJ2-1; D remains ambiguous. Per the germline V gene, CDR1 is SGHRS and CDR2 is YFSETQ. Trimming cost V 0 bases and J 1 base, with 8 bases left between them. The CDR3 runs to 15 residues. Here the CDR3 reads CASSLAMASYNEQFF. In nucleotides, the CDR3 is TGCGCCAGCAGCTTGGCCATGGCATCCTACAATGAGCAGTTCTTC.

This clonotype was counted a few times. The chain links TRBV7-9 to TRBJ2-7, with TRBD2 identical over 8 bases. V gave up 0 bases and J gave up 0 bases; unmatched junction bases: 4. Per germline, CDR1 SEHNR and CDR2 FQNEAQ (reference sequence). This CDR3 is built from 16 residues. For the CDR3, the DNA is TGTGCCAGCAGCTTAGCTCGGGGGGGGTTCTCCTACGAGCAGTACTTC. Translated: CASSLARGGFSYEQYF. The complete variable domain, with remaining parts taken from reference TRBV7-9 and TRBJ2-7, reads DTGVSQNPRHKITKRGQNVTFRCDPISEHNRLYWYRQTLGQGPEFLTYFQNEAQLEKSRLLSDRFSAERPKGSFSTLEIQRTEQGDSAMYLCASSLARGGFSYEQYFGPGTRLTVT.

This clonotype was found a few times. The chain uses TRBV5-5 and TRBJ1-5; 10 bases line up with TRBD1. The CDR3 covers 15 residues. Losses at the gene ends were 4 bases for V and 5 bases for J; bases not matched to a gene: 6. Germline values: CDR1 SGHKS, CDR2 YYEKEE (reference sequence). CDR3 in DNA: TGTGCCAGCAGCCTAGAGGGACAGGGGTATCAGCCCCAGCATTTT. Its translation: CASSLEGQGYQPQHF. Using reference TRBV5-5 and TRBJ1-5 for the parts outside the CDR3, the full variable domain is DAGVTQSPTHLIKTRGQQVTLRCSPISGHKSVSWYQQVLGQGPQFIFQYYEKEERGRGNFPDRFSARQFPNYSSELNVNALLLGDSALYLCASSLEGQGYQPQHFGDGTRLSIL.

CDR3: CASSLGGGVYNEQFF. DNA for the CDR3: TGTGCCAGCAGTTTAGGGGGGGGGGTCTACAATGAGCAGTTCTTC. The V call is TRBV12-3 or TRBV12-4, the J call TRBJ2-1; 7 positions match TRBD2. Trimming cost V 1 base and J 3 bases; bases outside gene matches: 3. There are 15 residues in the CDR3.

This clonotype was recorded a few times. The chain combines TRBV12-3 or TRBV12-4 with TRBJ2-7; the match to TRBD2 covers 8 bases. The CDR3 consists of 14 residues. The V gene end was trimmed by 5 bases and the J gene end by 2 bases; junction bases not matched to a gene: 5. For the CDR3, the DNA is TGTGCCAGCAGTCCGGGAGGGGGTCCCTACGAGCAGTACTTC. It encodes CASSPGGGPYEQYF.

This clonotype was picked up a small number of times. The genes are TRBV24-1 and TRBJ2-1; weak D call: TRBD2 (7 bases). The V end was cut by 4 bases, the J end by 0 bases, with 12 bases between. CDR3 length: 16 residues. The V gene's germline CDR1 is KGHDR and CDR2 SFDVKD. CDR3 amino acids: CATSEGGGSSYNEQFF. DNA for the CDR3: TGTGCCACCAGTGAAGGGGGGGGAAGCTCCTACAATGAGCAGTTCTTC.

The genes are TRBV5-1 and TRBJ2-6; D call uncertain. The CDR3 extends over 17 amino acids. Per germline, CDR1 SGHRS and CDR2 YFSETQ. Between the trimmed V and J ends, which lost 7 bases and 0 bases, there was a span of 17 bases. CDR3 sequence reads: CASGITDPLSGANVLTF. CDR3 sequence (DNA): TGCGCCAGCGGCATTACTGACCCTCTCTCTGGGGCCAACGTCCTGACTTTC.

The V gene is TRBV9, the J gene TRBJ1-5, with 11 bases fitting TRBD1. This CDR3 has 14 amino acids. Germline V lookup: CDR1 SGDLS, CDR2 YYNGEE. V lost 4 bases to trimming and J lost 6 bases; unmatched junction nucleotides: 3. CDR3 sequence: CASSRGQGAQPQHF. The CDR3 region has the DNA TGTGCCAGCAGCAGAGGACAGGGGGCTCAGCCCCAGCATTTT. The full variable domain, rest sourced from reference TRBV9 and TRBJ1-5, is DSGVTQTPKHLITATGQRVTLRCSPRSGDLSVYWYQQSLDQGLQFLIQYYNGEERAKGNILERFSAQQFPDLHSELNLSSLELGDSALYFCASSRGQGAQPQHFGDGTRLSIL.

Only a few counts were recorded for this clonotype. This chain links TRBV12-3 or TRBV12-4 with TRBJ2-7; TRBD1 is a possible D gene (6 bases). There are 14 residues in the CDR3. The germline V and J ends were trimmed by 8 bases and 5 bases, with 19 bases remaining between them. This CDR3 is CASCPGQGLDEQYF. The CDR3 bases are TGTGCCAGCTGCCCGGGGCAGGGGTTAGACGAGCAGTACTTC.

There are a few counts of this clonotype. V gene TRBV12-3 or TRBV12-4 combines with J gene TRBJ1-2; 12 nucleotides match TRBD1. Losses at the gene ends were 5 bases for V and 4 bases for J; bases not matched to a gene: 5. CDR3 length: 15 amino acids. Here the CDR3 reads CASSPGTGGVYGYTF. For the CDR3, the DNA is TGTGCCAGCAGTCCAGGGACAGGGGGCGTCTATGGCTACACCTTC.

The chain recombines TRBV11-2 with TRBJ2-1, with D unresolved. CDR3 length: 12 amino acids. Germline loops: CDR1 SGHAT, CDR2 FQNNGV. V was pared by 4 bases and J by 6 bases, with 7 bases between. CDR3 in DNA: TGTGCCAGCAGCTACACCCTCAATGAGCAGTTCTTC. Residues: CASSYTLNEQFF.